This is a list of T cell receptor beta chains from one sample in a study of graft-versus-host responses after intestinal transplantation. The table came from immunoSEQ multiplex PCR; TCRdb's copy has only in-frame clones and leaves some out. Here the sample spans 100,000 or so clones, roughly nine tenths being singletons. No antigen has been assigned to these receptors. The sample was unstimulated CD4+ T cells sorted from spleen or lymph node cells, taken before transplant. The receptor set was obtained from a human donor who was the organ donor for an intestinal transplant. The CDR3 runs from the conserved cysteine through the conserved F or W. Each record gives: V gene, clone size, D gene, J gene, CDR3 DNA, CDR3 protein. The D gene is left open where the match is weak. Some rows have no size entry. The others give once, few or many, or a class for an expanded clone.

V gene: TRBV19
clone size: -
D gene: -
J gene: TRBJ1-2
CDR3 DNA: TGTGCCAGTAGTCGGGCGCAGTACTATGGCTACACCTTC
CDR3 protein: CASSRAQYYGYTF

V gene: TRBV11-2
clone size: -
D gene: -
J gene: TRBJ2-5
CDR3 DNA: TGTGCCAGCAGCTTAATCGGACCCACCCCCACCCAGTACTTC
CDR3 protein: CASSLIGPTPTQYF

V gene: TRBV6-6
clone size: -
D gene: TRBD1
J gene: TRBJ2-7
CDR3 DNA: TGTGCCAGCAGTCCGGCCAGGGGGAGCTCCTACGAGCAGTACTTC
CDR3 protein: CASSPARGSSYEQYF

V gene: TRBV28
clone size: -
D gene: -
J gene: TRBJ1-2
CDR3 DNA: TGTGCCAGCAATTCGTTATCCCAGGGAAACTATGGCTACACCTTC
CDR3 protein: CASNSLSQGNYGYTF

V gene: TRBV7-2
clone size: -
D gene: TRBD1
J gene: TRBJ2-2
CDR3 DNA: TGTGCCAGCAGCTTAAGGGGGCCCCGCTCGGGCACCGGGGAGCTGTTTTTT
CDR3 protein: CASSLRGPRSGTGELFF

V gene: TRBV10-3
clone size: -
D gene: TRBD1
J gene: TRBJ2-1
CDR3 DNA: TGTGCCATCAGATCAGATACAGGGGGCATTGAGCAGTTCTTC
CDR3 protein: CAIRSDTGGIEQFF

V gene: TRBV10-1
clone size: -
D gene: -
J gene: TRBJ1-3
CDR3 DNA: TGCGCCAGCAGTGAGTCCGGGGTCAACTCTGGAAACACCATATATTTT
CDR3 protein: CASSESGVNSGNTIYF

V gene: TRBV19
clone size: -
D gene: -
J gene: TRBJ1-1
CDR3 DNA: TGTGCCAGTAGTTCCAGGGGGAACACTGAAGCTTTCTTT
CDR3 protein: CASSSRGNTEAFF

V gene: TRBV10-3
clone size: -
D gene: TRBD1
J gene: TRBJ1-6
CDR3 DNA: TGTGCCATCAGGCCGGGACAGGGAGGATCACCCCTCCACTTT
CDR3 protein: CAIRPGQGGSPLHF

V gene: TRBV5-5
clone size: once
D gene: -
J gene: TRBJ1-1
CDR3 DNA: TGTGCCAGCAGCTTGACTTGGGGAACGAACACTGAAGCTTTCTTT
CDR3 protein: CASSLTWGTNTEAFF

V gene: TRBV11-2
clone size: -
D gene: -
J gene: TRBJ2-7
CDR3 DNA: TGTGCCAGCAGCTCCCCGGGGCCCGTCTACGAGCAGTACTTC
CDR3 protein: CASSSPGPVYEQYF

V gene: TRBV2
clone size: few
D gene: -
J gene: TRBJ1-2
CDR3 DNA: TGTGCCAGCAGTCCCCACTATGGCTACACCTTC
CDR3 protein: CASSPHYGYTF

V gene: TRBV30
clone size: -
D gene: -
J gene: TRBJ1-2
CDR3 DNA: TGTGCCTGGAGTGACACGCGGGGAGGCTACACCTTC
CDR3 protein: CAWSDTRGGYTF

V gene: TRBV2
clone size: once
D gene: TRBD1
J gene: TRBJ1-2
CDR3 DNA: TGTGCCAGCAGCCGGGAGGCAGGGGGCAACTATGGCTACACCTTC
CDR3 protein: CASSREAGGNYGYTF

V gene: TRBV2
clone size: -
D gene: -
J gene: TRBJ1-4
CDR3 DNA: TGTGCCAGAGGGGGTGTGAATGAAAAACTGTTTTTT
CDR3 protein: CARGGVNEKLFF

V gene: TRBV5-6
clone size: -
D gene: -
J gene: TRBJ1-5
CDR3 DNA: TGTGCCAGCAGCTTGGAAAGGGGCAATCAGCCCCAGCATTTT
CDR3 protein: CASSLERGNQPQHF

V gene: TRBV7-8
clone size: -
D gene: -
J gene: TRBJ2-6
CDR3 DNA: TGTGCCAGCAGCTTAGCGTGGGCGGGGCCGGGCTCTGGGGCCAACGTCCTGACTTTC
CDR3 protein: CASSLAWAGPGSGANVLTF

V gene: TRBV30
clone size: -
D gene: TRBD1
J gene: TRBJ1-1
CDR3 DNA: TGTGCCTGGGAAGCACAGGGGGGATGGACTGAAGCTTTCTTT
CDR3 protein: CAWEAQGGWTEAFF

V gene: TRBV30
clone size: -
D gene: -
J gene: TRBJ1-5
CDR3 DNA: TGTGCCTGGAGTGCACCCAGGACGGTTCGAGGGCCCCAGCATTTT
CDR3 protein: CAWSAPRTVRGPQHF

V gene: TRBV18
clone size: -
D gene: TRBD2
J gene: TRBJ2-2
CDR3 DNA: TGTGCCAGCTCCCCACTAGCGGGGAACACCGGGGAGCTGTTTTTT
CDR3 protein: CASSPLAGNTGELFF

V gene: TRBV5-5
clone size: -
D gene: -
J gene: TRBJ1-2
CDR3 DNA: TGTGCCAGCAGCTGGGGGACGGCGAACTATGGCTACACCTTC
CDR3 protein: CASSWGTANYGYTF

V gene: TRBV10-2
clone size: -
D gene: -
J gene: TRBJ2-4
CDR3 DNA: TGCGCCAGCAGTGGTGCGGGGGCAGCCAAAAACATTCAGTACTTC
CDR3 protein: CASSGAGAAKNIQYF

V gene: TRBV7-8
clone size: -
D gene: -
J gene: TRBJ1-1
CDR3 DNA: TGTGCCAGCAGCTTAGAAGGAAATATGAACACTGAAGCTTTCTTT
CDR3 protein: CASSLEGNMNTEAFF

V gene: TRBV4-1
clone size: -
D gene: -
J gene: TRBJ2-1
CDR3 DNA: TGCGCCAGCAGTCCGGGGGGCCTTCTCTACAATGAGCAGTTCTTC
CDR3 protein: CASSPGGLLYNEQFF

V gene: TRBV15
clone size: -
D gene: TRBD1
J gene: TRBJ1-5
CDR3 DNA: TGTGCCACCAGCAGAGATAAGGGGGCCTGGGGAAGAACCCAGCATTTT
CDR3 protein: CATSRDKGAWGRTQHF

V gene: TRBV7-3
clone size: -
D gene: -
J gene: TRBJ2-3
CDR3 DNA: TGTGCCAGCAGCATATACAAGGGTAGCACAGATACGCAGTATTTT
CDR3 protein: CASSIYKGSTDTQYF

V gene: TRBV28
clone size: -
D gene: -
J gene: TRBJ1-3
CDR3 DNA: TGTGCCAGCAGTCTACGGCAGTCTGGAAACACCATATATTTT
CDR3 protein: CASSLRQSGNTIYF

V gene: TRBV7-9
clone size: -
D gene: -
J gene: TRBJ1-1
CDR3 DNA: TGTGCCAGCAGCTTAGCTTCAGGGACAAAAGAAGCTTTCTTT
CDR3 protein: CASSLASGTKEAFF

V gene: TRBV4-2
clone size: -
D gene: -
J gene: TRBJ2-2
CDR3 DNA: TGTGCCAGCAGCGCAGAGTCGGGATTGGAGCTGTTTTTT
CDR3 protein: CASSAESGLELFF

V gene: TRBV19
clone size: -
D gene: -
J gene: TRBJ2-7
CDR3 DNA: TGTGCCAGTAGTATAGCGCAGCACTCCTACGAGCAGTACTTC
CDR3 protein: CASSIAQHSYEQYF

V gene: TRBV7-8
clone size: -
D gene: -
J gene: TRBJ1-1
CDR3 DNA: TGTGCCAGCAGCTTAGACATGAACACTGAAGCTTTCTTT
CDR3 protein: CASSLDMNTEAFF

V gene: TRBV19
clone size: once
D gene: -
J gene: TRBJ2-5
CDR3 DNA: TGTGCCAGTAGTGCACGACGGGCGTTGGGAGAGACCCAGTACTTC
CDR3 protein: CASSARRALGETQYF

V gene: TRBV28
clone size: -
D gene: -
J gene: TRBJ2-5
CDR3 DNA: TGTGCCAGCAGTTTAGCCGGGACCCCCATTTTCGAGACCCAGTACTTC
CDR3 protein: CASSLAGTPIFETQYF

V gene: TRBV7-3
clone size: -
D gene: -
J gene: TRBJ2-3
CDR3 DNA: TGTGCCAGCAGCTTAACCACGGGTTTGAATACGCAGTATTTT
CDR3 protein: CASSLTTGLNTQYF

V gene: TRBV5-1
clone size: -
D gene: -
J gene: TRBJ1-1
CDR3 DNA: TGCGCCAGCAGCCCACTAGGGGGGGCGAACACTGAAGCTTTCTTT
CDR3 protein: CASSPLGGANTEAFF

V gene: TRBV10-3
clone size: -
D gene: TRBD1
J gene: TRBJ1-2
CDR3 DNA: TGTGCCATCAGTGTACAGGGGACGCTGGGCTATGGCTACACCTTC
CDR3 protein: CAISVQGTLGYGYTF

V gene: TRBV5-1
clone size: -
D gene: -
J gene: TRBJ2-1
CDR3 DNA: TGCGCCAGCAGTTTGGGGGCTCCCCCCTACAATGAGCAGTTCTTC
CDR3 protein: CASSLGAPPYNEQFF

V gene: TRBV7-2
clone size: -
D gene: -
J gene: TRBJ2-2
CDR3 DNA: TGTGCCAGCAGCTTAGGAGGGATCACCGGGGAGCTGTTTTTT
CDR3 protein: CASSLGGITGELFF

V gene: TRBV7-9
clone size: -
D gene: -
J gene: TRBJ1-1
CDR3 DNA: TGTGCCAGCAGCTTGCCCTCTCTGAACACTGAAGCTTTCTTT
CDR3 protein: CASSLPSLNTEAFF

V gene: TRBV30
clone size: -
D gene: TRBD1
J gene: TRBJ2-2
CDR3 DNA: TGTGCCTGGAACAGGGGGCCAACCGGGGAGCTGTTTTTT
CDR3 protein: CAWNRGPTGELFF

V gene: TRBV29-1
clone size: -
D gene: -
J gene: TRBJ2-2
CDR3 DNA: TGCAGCGTTGAAACAGGGAACACCGGGGAGCTGTTTTTT
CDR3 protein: CSVETGNTGELFF

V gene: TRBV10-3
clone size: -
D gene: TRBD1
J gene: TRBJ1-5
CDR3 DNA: TGTGCCATCAGTGAGGGGACAGGGTTCCCCAATCAGCCCCAGCATTTT
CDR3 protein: CAISEGTGFPNQPQHF

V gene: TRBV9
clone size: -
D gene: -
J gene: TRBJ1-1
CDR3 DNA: TGTGCCAGCAGCGCCTATCACCAAGGGAACACTGAAGCTTTCTTT
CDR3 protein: CASSAYHQGNTEAFF

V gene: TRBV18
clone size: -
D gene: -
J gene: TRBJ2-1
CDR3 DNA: TGTGCCAGCTCACCACAACGGGGTGAGCAGTTCTTC
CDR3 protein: CASSPQRGEQFF

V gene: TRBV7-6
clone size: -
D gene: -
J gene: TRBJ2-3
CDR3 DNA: TGTGCCAGCAGCTTTAACGGGGGCCAATGGGGAGATACGCAGTATTTT
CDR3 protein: CASSFNGGQWGDTQYF

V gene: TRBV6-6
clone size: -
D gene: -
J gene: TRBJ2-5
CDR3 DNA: TGTGCCAGCGGTAGGGGTTACAGTCAAGAGACCCAGTACTTC
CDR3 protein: CASGRGYSQETQYF